The clone carrying this TCR beta chain has a handful of counts. The CDR3 consists of 13 residues. Per the germline V gene, CDR1 is MNHNS and CDR2 is SASEGT. Trimming pared 2 bases from V and 7 bases from J, leaving 9 bases between. Original processing methods: Using reference gene primer amplification, nucleated cell counts were estimated. TCRdb's copy holds only in-frame clones and misses some; the assay was immunoSEQ multiplex PCR. V and J calls plus clone size are reproduced from that table; the DNA served to infer D and trimming. The sample includes about 150,000 clones, roughly 90% of them seen just once. The sample originates from a study of blood T cell repertoires in COVID-19. Looking at the study overall: The United States, Italy and Spain supplied acute and convalescent COVID-19 samples.

The V and J genes are TRBV6-1 and TRBJ1-5; D uncertain. The clonotype originates from a man between 50 and 59 years old with acute or convalescent COVID-19. Sequencing was performed on peripheral blood. In nucleotides, the CDR3 is TGTGCCAGCAGTGAAACCCGGTTCCAGCCCCAGCATTTT. Protein sequence: CASSETRFQPQHF.